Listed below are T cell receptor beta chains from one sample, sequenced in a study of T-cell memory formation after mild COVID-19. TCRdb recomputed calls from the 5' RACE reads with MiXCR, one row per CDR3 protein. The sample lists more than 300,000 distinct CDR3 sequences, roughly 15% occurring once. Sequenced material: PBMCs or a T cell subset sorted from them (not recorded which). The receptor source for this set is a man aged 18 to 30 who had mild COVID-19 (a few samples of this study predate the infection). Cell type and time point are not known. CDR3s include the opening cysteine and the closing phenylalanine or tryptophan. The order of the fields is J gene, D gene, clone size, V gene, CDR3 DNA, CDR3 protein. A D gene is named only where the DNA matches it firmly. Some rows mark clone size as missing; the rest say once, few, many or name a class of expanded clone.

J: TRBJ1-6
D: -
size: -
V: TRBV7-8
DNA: TGTGCCAGCAGCCGAGGGGAGGGAGCCTATAATTCACCCCTCCACTTT
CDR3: CASSRGEGAYNSPLHF

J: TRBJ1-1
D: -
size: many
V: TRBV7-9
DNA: TGTGCCAGCAGCCCCGGACAAACTGAAGCTTTCTTT
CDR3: CASSPGQTEAFF

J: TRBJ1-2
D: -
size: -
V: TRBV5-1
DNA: TGCGCCAGCAGCTTTTCGAGAAACTATGGCTACACCTTC
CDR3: CASSFSRNYGYTF

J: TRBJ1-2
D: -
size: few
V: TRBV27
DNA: TGTGCCAGCAGTTTTAAGGACACTAATTTCTATGGCTACACCTTC
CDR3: CASSFKDTNFYGYTF

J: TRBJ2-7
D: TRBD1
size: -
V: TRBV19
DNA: TGTGCCAGTAGCATCGGACAGGAGTTCTACGAGCAGTACTTC
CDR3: CASSIGQEFYEQYF

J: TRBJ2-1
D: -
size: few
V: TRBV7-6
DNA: TGTGCCAGCAGCTTGGGGGACGATGAGCAGTTCTTC
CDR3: CASSLGDDEQFF

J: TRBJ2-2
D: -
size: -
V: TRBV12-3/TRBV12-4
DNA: TGTGCCAGCAGTTTTAACGGGGAGCTGTTTTTT
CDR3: CASSFNGELFF

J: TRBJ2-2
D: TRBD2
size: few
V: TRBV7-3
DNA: TGTGCCAGCAGCTTAATCCCACTAGCGGCCGGGGAGCTGTTTTTT
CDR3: CASSLIPLAAGELFF

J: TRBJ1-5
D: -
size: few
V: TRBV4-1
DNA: TGCGCCAGCAGCCAAGAAGAATATAGCAATCAGCCCCAGCATTTT
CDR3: CASSQEEYSNQPQHF

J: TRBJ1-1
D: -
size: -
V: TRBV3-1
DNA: TGTGCCAGCAGCCAAGTAAAGTTCACTGAAGCTTTCTTT
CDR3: CASSQVKFTEAFF

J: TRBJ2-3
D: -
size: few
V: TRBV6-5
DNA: TGTGCCAGCAGTTGGGGGCCGATGGATACGCAGTATTTT
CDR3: CASSWGPMDTQYF

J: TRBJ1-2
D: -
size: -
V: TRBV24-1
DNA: TGTGCCACCAGTGATCCCGGGCGCGCTAACTATGGCTACACCTTC
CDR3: CATSDPGRANYGYTF

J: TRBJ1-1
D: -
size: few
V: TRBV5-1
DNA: TGCGCCAGCAGCCCAGGGTACGGGCCCCTAGGCGAGTCGACTGAAGCTTTCTTT
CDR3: CASSPGYGPLGESTEAFF

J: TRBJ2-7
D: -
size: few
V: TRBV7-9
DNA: TGTGCCAGCAGCTTATCTATCGGGACATCAGCCTACGAGCAGTACTTC
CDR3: CASSLSIGTSAYEQYF

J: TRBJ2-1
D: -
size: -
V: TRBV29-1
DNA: TGCAGCGTCAACGGGGGAAGCTCCTACAATGAGCAGTTCTTC
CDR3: CSVNGGSSYNEQFF

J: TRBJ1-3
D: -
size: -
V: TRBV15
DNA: TGTGCCACCAGCGTCGGACAGTCCAGATCCGGAAACACCATATATTTT
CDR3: CATSVGQSRSGNTIYF

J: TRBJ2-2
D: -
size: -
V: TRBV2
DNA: TGTGCCAGCAGGGAGGGGGTCACCGGGGAGCTGTTTTTT
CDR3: CASREGVTGELFF

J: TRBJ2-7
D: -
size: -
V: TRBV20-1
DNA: TGCAGTGCGAGACAGGTTCCGTCGGACGAGCAGTACTTC
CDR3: CSARQVPSDEQYF

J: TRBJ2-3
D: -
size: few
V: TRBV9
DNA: TGTGCCAGCAGCGTAGGAGTAGGGTTTGCGCAGTATTTT
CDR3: CASSVGVGFAQYF

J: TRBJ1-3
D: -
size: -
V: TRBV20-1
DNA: TGCAGTGCCTCGGACGGTGGAAACACCATATATTTT
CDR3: CSASDGGNTIYF

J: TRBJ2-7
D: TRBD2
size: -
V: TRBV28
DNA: TGTGCCAGCAGTTTAGTGCCAGCGGGGCCTACATACGAGCAGTACTTC
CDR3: CASSLVPAGPTYEQYF

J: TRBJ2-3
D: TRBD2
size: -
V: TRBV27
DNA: TGTGCCAGCAGTCCCCTAGCGGGGGCGCTGGGGGATACGCAGTATTTT
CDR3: CASSPLAGALGDTQYF

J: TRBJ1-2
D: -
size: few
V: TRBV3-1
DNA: TGTGCCAGCAGCCCTGACAGGAGTAAACCAGCTAACTATGGCTACACCTTC
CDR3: CASSPDRSKPANYGYTF

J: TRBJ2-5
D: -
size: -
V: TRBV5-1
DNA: TGCGCCAGCAGCTTGGGCGGGGCCAGATCCCAAGAGACCCAGTACTTC
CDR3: CASSLGGARSQETQYF

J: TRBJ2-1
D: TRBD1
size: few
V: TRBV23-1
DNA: TGCGCCAGCAGCGAAACCGCGGGGCGGGGACAGGCGCCACGGGATGAGCAGTTCTTC
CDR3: CASSETAGRGQAPRDEQFF

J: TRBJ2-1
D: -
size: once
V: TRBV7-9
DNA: TGTGCCAGCAGCTCGAAACACTGGTTGCAGTTCTTC
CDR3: CASSSKHWLQFF

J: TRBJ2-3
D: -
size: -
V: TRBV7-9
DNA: TGTGCCAGCAGCTTAGCGCTTCCGCGGGATACGCAGTATTTT
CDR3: CASSLALPRDTQYF

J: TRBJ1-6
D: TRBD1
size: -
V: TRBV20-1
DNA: TGCAGTGCTAGTTTACGACAGGGGGATTCACCCCTCCACTTT
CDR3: CSASLRQGDSPLHF

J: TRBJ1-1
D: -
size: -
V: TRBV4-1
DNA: TGCGCCAGCAGCCCCACGCGCGGGGACACTGAAGCTTTCTTT
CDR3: CASSPTRGDTEAFF

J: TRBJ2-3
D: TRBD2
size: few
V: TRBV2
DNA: TGTGCCAGGGCTAGCGGGGGGTTCACAGATACGCAGTATTTT
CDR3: CARASGGFTDTQYF

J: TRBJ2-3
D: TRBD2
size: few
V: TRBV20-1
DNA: TGCAGTGCTAGTGGGACTAGCGGGGGGGCAACAGATACGCAGTATTTT
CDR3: CSASGTSGGATDTQYF

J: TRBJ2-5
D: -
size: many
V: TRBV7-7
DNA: TGTGCTAGCAGCTTAGTCTTGAAGCGGTACCAAGAGACCCAGTACTTC
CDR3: CASSLVLKRYQETQYF

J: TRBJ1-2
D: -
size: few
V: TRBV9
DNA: TGTGCCAGCAGCGCTCCACCTCCCGGGGCAGTCTATGGCTACACCTTC
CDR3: CASSAPPPGAVYGYTF

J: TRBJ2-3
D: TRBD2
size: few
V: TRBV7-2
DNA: TGTGCCAGCAGCCCAGTAGCGGGAACGCAGTATTTT
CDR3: CASSPVAGTQYF

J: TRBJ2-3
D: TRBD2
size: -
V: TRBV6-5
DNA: TGTGCCAGCAGTCGCGCGGGGGGCGCTTCAGATACGCAGTATTTT
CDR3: CASSRAGGASDTQYF